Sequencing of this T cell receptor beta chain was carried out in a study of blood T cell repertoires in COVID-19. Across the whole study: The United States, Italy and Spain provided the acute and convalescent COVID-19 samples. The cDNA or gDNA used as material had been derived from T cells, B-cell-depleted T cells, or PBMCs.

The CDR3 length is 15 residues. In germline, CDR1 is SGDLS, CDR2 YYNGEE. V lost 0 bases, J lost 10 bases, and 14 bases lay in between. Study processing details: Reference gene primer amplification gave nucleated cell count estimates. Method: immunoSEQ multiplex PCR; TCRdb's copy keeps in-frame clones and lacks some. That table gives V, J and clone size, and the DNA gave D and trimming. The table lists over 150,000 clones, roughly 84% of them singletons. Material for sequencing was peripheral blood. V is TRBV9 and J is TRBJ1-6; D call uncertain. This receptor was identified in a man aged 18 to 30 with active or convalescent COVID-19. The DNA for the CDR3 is TGTGCCAGCAGCGTAGGACCGACGCGGGAATCACCCCTCCACTTT. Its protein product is CASSVGPTRESPLHF.